Listed here are 29 T cell receptor beta chains from one sample, sequenced in a study of regulatory T cells in long-lasting Graves disease. With iRepertoire HTBI primers and Arm-PCR of CDR3 regions, TCR beta libraries were built. TCRdb itself ran the multiplex PCR reads through MiXCR, one entry per CDR3 protein. The data contain roughly 500,000 distinct CDR3 sequences, around 15% of them singletons. Regarding time point: newly diagnosed GD, antithyroid drugs for less than 3 months. Making the TCR library involved RNA that had been extracted from PBMCs. The sample was also linked to a second study, of T cells in Graves' hyperthyroidism and ophthalmopathy.

Sequences were derived from peripheral blood mononuclear cells (PBMCs), sampled at new diagnosis, from a patient treated with antithyroid drugs. These TCRs come from a woman in her 50s with Graves disease.

The table lists this clonotype with many counts. The chain recombines TRBV6-9 with TRBJ1-1; 8 bases map to TRBD1. The trim removed 4 bases at V and 12 bases at J, leaving 7 bases unmatched. Germline V gene sequence: CDR1 MNHGY, CDR2 SVAAGI. The CDR3 is made up of 12 amino acids. This chain's CDR3 is CASSLDRGTTFF. CDR3 nucleotide sequence: TGTGCCAGCAGTTTAGACAGGGGAACGACTTTCTTT.

This clonotype was counted at least ten times. This chain joins TRBV29-1 and TRBJ1-1; D gene ambiguous. Germline CDR1 reads SQVTM; CDR2 reads ANQGSEA. The V end lost 0 bases, the J end lost 1 base, and 9 bases lay between the germline ends. The CDR3 length is 14 residues. CDR3: CSVEEERANTEAFF. The CDR3, as DNA: TGCAGCGTTGAAGAGGAGAGGGCGAACACTGAAGCTTTCTTT.

This clonotype was found a few times. The V call is TRBV20-1, the J call TRBJ2-7; D might be TRBD1 (6 bases). Germline CDR1 DFQATT, CDR2 SNEGSKA (reference sequence). There are 16 residues in the CDR3. Trimming took 0 bases from V and 3 from J, leaving 18 bases between them. CDR3 DNA: TGCAGTGCTAGAGATTTGGGGGCCGCTACCCACTACGAGCAGTACTTC. Its protein product is CSARDLGAATHYEQYF.

This clonotype showed up just a few times. This rearrangement joins TRBV14 to TRBJ1-2, with D unclear. The V end was cut by 0 bases, the J end by 5 bases, with 7 bases between. Germline V lookup: CDR1 SGHDN, CDR2 FVKESK. The CDR3 has 13 amino acids. The CDR3 region is CASSQDLQYGYTF. The CDR3 DNA follows: TGTGCCAGCAGCCAAGATCTGCAGTATGGCTACACCTTC.

This clonotype came up a few times. This sequence joins TRBV6-2 or TRBV6-3 and TRBJ1-2; 9 bases are a match to TRBD1. CDR3 length: 18 residues. The ends lost 2 bases at V and 8 bases at J; junction bases unmatched: 18. Looked up from germline, CDR1 is MNHEY and CDR2 is SVGEGT. The CDR3 nucleotides read TGTGCCAGCAGTTACACGCCTGTCCCGGGACAGGGTGGAGGCGGCTACACCTTC. Protein product: CASSYTPVPGQGGGGYTF.

This clonotype was counted ten times or more. J is TRBJ2-3 and V is TRBV7-6; the match to TRBD1 covers 9 bases. The germline CDR1 and CDR2 sequences are SGHVS and FNYEAQ. CDR3 length: 15 amino acids. V was clipped by 5 bases and J by 5 bases; unmatched bases: 8. DNA of the CDR3: TGTGCCAGCAGCGGTCGACAGGGGGACAAAGATACGCAGTATTTT. It is translated as CASSGRQGDKDTQYF.

This clonotype came up many times. This sequence joins TRBV7-8 and TRBJ2-7; D may be TRBD1 (5 bases). The CDR3 extends over 16 amino acids. V dropped 1 base and J dropped 4 bases, with 17 bases sitting between them. Germline-derived CDR1 and CDR2 are SGHVS and FQNEAQ. The CDR3 sequence: CASSLVDDAGKYEQYF. The CDR3 DNA reads TGTGCCAGCAGCTTAGTAGATGATGCAGGGAAGTACGAGCAGTACTTC. The full variable domain, with the rest looked up from reference TRBV7-8 and TRBJ2-7, is GAGVSQSPRYKVAKRGQDVALRCDPISGHVSLFWYQQALGQGPEFLTYFQNEAQLDKSGLPSDRFFAERPEGSVSTLKIQRTQQEDSAVYLCASSLVDDAGKYEQYFGPGTRLTVT.

This clonotype was recorded a few times. The gene calls are TRBV11-2 and TRBJ1-1, with D uncertain. V dropped 1 base and J dropped 2 bases, with 20 bases sitting between them. CDR3 size: 18 residues. Germline-derived CDR1 and CDR2 are SGHAT and FQNNGV. The CDR3 region has the DNA TGTGCCAGCAGCTTAGGAAGACTAACGCACACTCTTAACACTGAAGCTTTCTTT. Translation gives CASSLGRLTHTLNTEAFF.

Comment on this clonotype: This may arise from a read error, as a much more abundant clone is one base away. J is TRBJ2-4 and V is TRBV28; D gene unclear. Judging by the DNA end, TRBJ2-5 fits better; the J call may be wrong. The CDR3 spans 13 residues. The germline V gene has CDR1 MDHEN and CDR2 SYDVKM. DNA for the CDR3: TGTGCCAGCAGCTTAGATCCGGAAAGGACCCAGTACTTC. Amino acids: CASSLDPERTQYF.

Only a few counts were recorded for this clonotype. The chain carries TRBV27 and TRBJ2-5, with 8 positions matching TRBD1. The V gene end was trimmed by 2 bases and the J gene end by 0 bases; junction bases not matched to a gene: 5. Germline values: CDR1 MNHEY, CDR2 SMNVEV (reference sequence). The CDR3 consists of 16 residues. The CDR3 DNA reads TGTGCCAGCAGTTTAGTGGGGACAGGCCACCAAGAGACCCAGTACTTC. Its protein is CASSLVGTGHQETQYF.

This clonotype was observed once. A much more abundant neighbour one base away suggests this may be a read error. The rearrangement uses TRBV5-1 and TRBJ2-7; D might be TRBD2 (7 bases). The CDR3 loop spans 17 amino acids. The germline V gene encodes CDR1 SGHRS and CDR2 YFSETQ. V lost 1 base, J lost 3 bases, and 20 bases lay in between. Here the CDR3 reads CASSLLGAGAKSYEQYF. Written as DNA, the CDR3 is TGCGCCAGCAGCTTGTTGGGGGCGGGGGCCAAAAGCTACGAGCAGTACTTC.

The chain joins TRBV30 to TRBJ2-4; D may be TRBD1 (7 bases). This CDR3 contains 14 residues. Trimming shortened V by 2 bases and J by 9 bases, and 17 bases separated the two germline ends. Germline V gene sequence: CDR1 GTSNPN, CDR2 SVGIG (reference sequence). DNA for the CDR3: TGTGCCTGGAGTATAGGGGGGCAGGGGGGCATTCAGTACTTC. As protein: CAWSIGGQGGIQYF.

A few counts support this clonotype. The chain uses TRBV27 and TRBJ2-3, with D unclear. V gave up 2 bases and J gave up 10 bases, with 16 bases separating them. The CDR3 consists of 14 residues. Germline V gives CDR1 MNHEY, CDR2 SMNVEV (reference sequence). The DNA for the CDR3 is TGTGCCAGCAGTTTAGGTTCAGACCCCTTTCCGCAGTATTTT. Residues: CASSLGSDPFPQYF.

This clonotype was recorded at least ten times. The rearrangement joins TRBV2 to TRBJ2-5, with TRBD1 matching 9 bases. Germline CDR1 SNHLY, CDR2 FYNNEI. The CDR3 contains 13 residues. V lost 6 bases and J lost 4; bases outside the gene matches: 3. The CDR3 coding sequence is TGTGCCAGCAGATGGGACAGGGTAGAGACCCAGTACTTC. Amino acids: CASRWDRVETQYF.

This chain joins TRBV27 and TRBJ2-1, with 7 bases identical to TRBD2. The ends lost 0 bases at V and 1 base at J; junction bases unmatched: 9. The CDR3 is made up of 18 amino acids. Per the germline V gene, CDR1 is MNHEY and CDR2 is SMNVEV (reference sequence). The CDR3 loop reads CASSLSRSGGLSYNEQFF. As DNA, the CDR3 is TGTGCCAGCAGTTTATCACGATCGGGAGGTCTATCCTACAATGAGCAGTTCTTC.

Details on this clonotype: Relative to the germline gene, one junction end is altered; a read error may explain this. The chain has TRBV7-2 and TRBJ2-5; maybe TRBD2 (5 bases). The CDR3 spans 13 residues. Germline CDR1 and CDR2: SGHTA and FQGNSA. CDR3 sequence (DNA): TGTGCCAGCAGCTTACGGGATCAAGAGATCCAGTACTTC. As protein: CASSLRDQEIQYF. Full variable domain (remainder filled in from reference TRBV7-2 and TRBJ2-5): GAGVSQSPSNKVTEKGKDVELRCDPISGHTALYWYRQSLGQGLEFLIYFQGNSAPDKSGLPSDRFSAERTGGSVSTLTIQRTQQEDSAVYLCASSLRDQEIQYFGPGTRLLVL.

Ten or more counts support this clonotype. The rearrangement joins TRBV10-1 to TRBJ2-7; D unclear. CDR1 is WNHNN, CDR2 SYGVQD, per germline (reference sequence). CDR3 length equals 12 residues. V dropped 3 bases and J dropped 6 bases, with 9 bases sitting between them. The CDR3 DNA is TGCGCCAGCAGTGAACGGTGGGGCGAGCAGTACTTC. It specifies CASSERWGEQYF.

This clonotype was recorded many times. J is TRBJ2-7 and V is TRBV28; 7 nucleotides match TRBD2. With V trimmed by 4 bases and J by 7 bases, 16 bases remained unmatched. Germline V gives CDR1 MDHEN, CDR2 SYDVKM. The CDR3 contains 16 residues. The CDR3 spells CASSYPSGTIPLEQYF. CDR3 nucleotide sequence: TGTGCCAGCAGTTACCCTTCCGGGACTATCCCCTTGGAGCAGTACTTC.

This clonotype came up many times. This chain connects TRBV10-3 to TRBJ2-5; TRBD2 might be the D (6 bases). Trimming cost V 11 bases and J 0 bases, with 13 bases left between them. Germline values: CDR1 ENHRY, CDR2 SYGVKD. The CDR3 loop spans 13 amino acids. The CDR3 nucleotides are TGTGCCGCCCCCCGGGACTACCAAGAGACCCAGTACTTC. Translated: CAAPRDYQETQYF.

Many counts were recorded for this clonotype. The chain carries TRBV5-5 and TRBJ2-1, with 13 bases aligning to TRBD2. With 1 base clipped from V and 6 bases from J, the junction kept 7 bases outside the gene matches. Germline V gives CDR1 SGHKS, CDR2 YYEKEE (reference sequence). This CDR3 is 17 amino acids long. As DNA, the CDR3 is TGTGCCAGCAGCTTGAGACTAGCGGGAGGCCCTGCCAATGAGCAGTTCTTC. Its protein is CASSLRLAGGPANEQFF.

This chain connects TRBV2 to TRBJ1-2, with TRBD1 matching 7 bases. J lost 4 bases, V lost 4 bases, and 6 bases had no gene match. This CDR3 region has 14 residues. Germline CDR1 reads SNHLY; CDR2 reads FYNNEI. CDR3 in amino acids: CASSVYRGTYGYTF. In DNA, the CDR3 is TGTGCCAGCAGTGTCTACAGGGGTACCTATGGCTACACCTTC.

This clonotype has a handful of counts. The rearrangement links TRBV30 to TRBJ1-5; D remains ambiguous. V shed 3 bases and J shed 0 bases, with 12 bases lying between them. CDR1 is GTSNPN, CDR2 SVGIG, per germline (reference sequence). CDR3 size: 15 residues. The CDR3 nucleotides are TGTGCCTGGAGCCTGACCGGCTATAGCAATCAGCCCCAGCATTTT. As protein: CAWSLTGYSNQPQHF.

In this sample, this clonotype turned up many times. The chain joins TRBV28 to TRBJ2-1; 7 positions agree with TRBD1. Germline CDR1 MDHEN, CDR2 SYDVKM. With 5 bases clipped from V and 4 bases from J, the junction kept 8 bases outside the gene matches. The CDR3 consists of 15 residues. The DNA for the CDR3 is TGTGCCAGCAGTAAAAGGGAGACAGGGTACAATGAGCAGTTCTTC. This codes for CASSKRETGYNEQFF.

This clonotype appeared many times. The rearrangement links TRBV6-2 or TRBV6-3 to TRBJ1-1, with 8 nucleotides matching TRBD1. Per the germline V gene, CDR1 is MNHEY and CDR2 is SVGEGT. CDR3 length equals 14 residues. V shed 9 bases and J 1 base; nucleotides not matched to a gene: 7. Here the CDR3 DNA reads TGTGCCAGTAACATACAGGGGGGGAACACTGAAGCTTTCTTT. Translation gives CASNIQGGNTEAFF.

The rearrangement uses TRBV3-1 and TRBJ2-6, with 10 bases lining up with TRBD1. Germline trimming cut 4 bases from V and 2 bases from J; bases unmatched to any gene: 5. Germline values: CDR1 LGHDT, CDR2 YNNKEL (reference sequence). The CDR3 has 17 amino acids. The CDR3 bases are TGTGCCAGCAGCCCAGGGACAGGGGAAGCTGGGGCCAACGTCCTGACTTTC. This codes for CASSPGTGEAGANVLTF. Complete variable domain (other parts from reference TRBV3-1 and TRBJ2-6): DTAVSQTPKYLVTQMGNDKSIKCEQNLGHDTMYWYKQDSKKFLKIMFSYNNKELIINETVPNRFSPKSPDKAHLNLHINSLELGDSAVYFCASSPGTGEAGANVLTFGAGSRLTVL.

This chain uses TRBV27 with TRBJ2-6; the D is unclear. V lost 4 bases to trimming and J lost 0 bases, with 7 bases between them. From germline, CDR1 is MNHEY and CDR2 SMNVEV (reference sequence). This CDR3 spans 15 amino acids. CDR3 bases: TGTGCCAGCAGTTACGACCACTCTGGGGCCAACGTCCTGACTTTC. Its protein product is CASSYDHSGANVLTF.

This clonotype has ten or more counts. The rearrangement joins TRBV28 to TRBJ2-1; 8 bases agree with TRBD2. The junction had 10 bases not matched to a gene; V was cut back by 8 bases and J by 7 bases. The CDR3 contains 14 residues. Germline V gene lookup returns CDR1 MDHEN and CDR2 SYDVKM. The CDR3 sequence is CASSGRGRINEQFF. For the CDR3, the DNA is TGTGCCAGCTCCGGTCGCGGGAGGATAAATGAGCAGTTCTTC.

This clonotype was observed a few times. This rearrangement joins TRBV11-2 to TRBJ1-5, with unresolved D. Germline values: CDR1 SGHAT, CDR2 FQNNGV. This CDR3 comprises 16 residues. Trimming removed 3 bases at V and 7 bases at J, with 19 bases between. The CDR3 sequence is CASSFFYTGKGQPQHF. The CDR3 nucleotides read TGTGCCAGCAGCTTTTTTTATACGGGGAAAGGCCAGCCCCAGCATTTT.

The chain recombines TRBV7-9 with TRBJ1-3; a possible D gene is TRBD1 (5 bases). Trimming left V 1 base short and J 4 bases short, with 8 bases between. Germline lookup yields CDR1 SEHNR and CDR2 FQNEAQ (reference sequence). This CDR3 is built from 14 residues. The CDR3 nucleotides read TGTGCCAGCAGCTTAGTCCCAGGGGGAAACACCATATATTTT. Translating it yields CASSLVPGGNTIYF.